Below, 17 T cell receptor beta chains from the same sample are listed, as sequenced in a study of Graves' ophthalmopathy and Graves' hyperthyroidism. Amplification targeted the TCR beta CDR3 regions, with RNA transcripts as the source material. An initial RT-PCR round employing HTBI primers preceded a second-round multiplex PCR. MiXCR, run by TCRdb on the multiplex PCR reads, gives a single entry per CDR3 protein. The sample has hundreds of thousands of distinct CDR3 sequences, around a fifth seen once. The specimen was peripheral blood. The receptors shown here come from a young woman with stable Graves' hyperthyroidism.

This clonotype was seen at least ten times. The chain uses TRBV7-9 and TRBJ1-3; perhaps TRBD1 as D (5 bases). The CDR3 totals 14 residues. The V end was cut by 7 bases, the J end by 5 bases, with 15 bases between. Germline V gene data show CDR1 as SEHNR and CDR2 as FQNEAQ (reference sequence). The CDR3: CASTKPTERNTIYF. Here the CDR3 DNA reads TGTGCCAGCACCAAACCGACAGAAAGAAACACCATATATTTT.

This clonotype has a count of ten or more. The chain combines TRBV19 with TRBJ1-1; a weak D match, TRBD1 (5 bases). This CDR3 has 13 residues. Germline loops: CDR1 LNHDA, CDR2 SQIVND (reference sequence). V lost 7 bases and J 5 bases, leaving 14 bases between the germline ends. CDR3 in amino acids: CASIRGPTTEAFF. CDR3 sequence (DNA): TGTGCCAGTATCCGGGGACCGACGACTGAAGCTTTCTTT.

The chain recombines TRBV19 with TRBJ1-2; D remains unclear. Germline assignment: CDR1 LNHDA and CDR2 SQIVND (reference sequence). V was trimmed by 5 bases and J by 4 bases, leaving 23 bases between them. The CDR3 consists of 17 residues. The CDR3 DNA follows: TGTGCCAGTAGTCCAGACTCGGTGGCAACCGAGGGCTATGGCTACACCTTC. Amino acids: CASSPDSVATEGYGYTF.

The chain uses TRBV6-5 and TRBJ2-7; tentative D call: TRBD2 (5 bases). Germline lookup yields CDR1 MNHEY and CDR2 SVGAGI. There are 14 residues in the CDR3. V lost 2 bases and J lost 5, with 13 bases in between. CDR3 sequence (DNA): TGTGCCAGCAGTTACGATTTTCGGGGAAACGAGCAGTACTTC. Residues: CASSYDFRGNEQYF.

In its sample, this clonotype was seen many times. The chain combines TRBV12-3 or TRBV12-4 with TRBJ2-2; D not resolved. The CDR3 runs 15 residues. V lost 5 bases to trimming and J lost 6 bases, with 16 bases between them. In DNA, the CDR3 is TGTGCCAGCAGTCCCACAAGGAAGTCTTCCGGGGAGCTGTTTTTT. Residues: CASSPTRKSSGELFF.

The table lists this clonotype with many counts. The rearrangement joins TRBV6-1 to TRBJ2-5, with unresolved D. Germline V gives CDR1 MNHNS, CDR2 SASEGT. CDR3 length equals 12 residues. V lost 7 bases and J lost 2, with 8 bases in between. For the CDR3, the DNA is TGTGCCAGCACTCTGGGGCAAGAGACCCAGTACTTC. Translating gives CASTLGQETQYF.

This clonotype was detected ten times or more. This chain joins TRBV4-1 and TRBJ2-5; TRBD1 aligns across 9 bases. V lost 0 bases, J lost 0 bases, and 5 bases stayed unmatched. The CDR3 contains 17 residues. From germline, CDR1 is MGHRA and CDR2 YSYEKL. CDR3 DNA sequence: TGCGCCAGCAGCCAAGAGAACAGGGGGCATCACCAAGAGACCCAGTACTTC. It is translated as CASSQENRGHHQETQYF.

This clonotype was picked up many times. The gene calls are TRBV25-1 and TRBJ2-7; TRBD1 is a possible D gene (5 bases). CDR3 size: 13 residues. Trimming took off 4 bases at V and 3 bases at J, with 10 bases between the two ends. Germline V lookup: CDR1 MGHDK, CDR2 SYGVNS. The CDR3 here is CASSVSQGYEQYF. Here the CDR3 DNA reads TGTGCCAGCAGTGTATCCCAGGGCTACGAGCAGTACTTC.

This clonotype was found many times. V and J are TRBV19 and TRBJ1-2; 7 positions match TRBD1. Trimming took 3 bases from V and 2 from J; bases not matched to a gene: 6. CDR1 LNHDA and CDR2 SQIVND come from the germline V gene (reference sequence). This CDR3 is 15 amino acids long. The CDR3 DNA reads as TGTGCCAGTAGTATCCAACAGGGGATAAACTATGGCTACACCTTC. Its translation: CASSIQQGINYGYTF. The whole variable domain, remainder taken from reference TRBV19 and TRBJ1-2, is DGGITQSPKYLFRKEGQNVTLSCEQNLNHDAMYWYRQDPGQGLRLIYYSQIVNDFQKGDIAEGYSVSREKKESFPLTVTSAQKNPTAFYLCASSIQQGINYGYTFGSGTRLTVV.

This clonotype showed up many times. The chain has TRBV10-2 and TRBJ2-3; D gene uncertain. The CDR3 runs to 12 residues. The germline CDR1 and CDR2 sequences are WSHSY and SAAADI. The V end was cut by 0 bases, the J end by 5 bases, with 3 bases between. In DNA form, the CDR3 reads TGCGCCAGCAGTGAGTCAATAGATACGCAGTATTTT. Translation: CASSESIDTQYF.

This clonotype was counted many times. The chain employs TRBV20-1 and TRBJ1-5, with D perhaps TRBD1 (5 bases). Germline-derived CDR1 and CDR2 are DFQATT and SNEGSKA (reference sequence). Trimming took 6 bases from V and 3 from J, leaving 18 bases between them. This CDR3 is built from 15 residues. This chain's CDR3 is CSASPTRQPNQPQHF. CDR3 coding DNA: TGCAGTGCCAGCCCCACCAGACAGCCCAATCAGCCCCAGCATTTT.

The gene calls are TRBV18 and TRBJ1-2, with TRBD1 matching 11 bases. The CDR3 is made up of 14 amino acids. The germline CDR1 and CDR2 sequences are KGHSH and LQKENI. J was trimmed by 6 bases and V by 3 bases; bases with no gene match: 3. The CDR3 DNA sequence: TGTGCCAGCTCACCCCGGGACAGGGGGAATGGCTACACCTTC. It yields the protein CASSPRDRGNGYTF.

The table lists this clonotype with many counts. The chain employs TRBV4-2 and TRBJ1-2; D might be TRBD1 (6 bases). CDR1 is LGHNA, CDR2 YNFKEQ, per germline. V lost 3 bases and J 8 bases, leaving 19 bases between the germline ends. The CDR3 has 15 residues. The CDR3 DNA is TGTGCCAGCAGCCATGAAACGGGACATCCGGAGGGCTACACCTTC. Translating gives CASSHETGHPEGYTF.

This clonotype appeared many times. The rearrangement uses TRBV28 and TRBJ2-2; TRBD1 or TRBD2 may be the D gene (5 bases each). From germline, CDR1 is MDHEN and CDR2 SYDVKM. The CDR3 extends over 13 amino acids. Trimming removed 10 bases from V and 0 bases from J, with 9 bases in between. CDR3 in DNA: TGTGCCACGGGGACGACGAACACCGGGGAGCTGTTTTTT. The encoded protein is CATGTTNTGELFF.

In this sample, this clonotype turned up many times. The chain is built from TRBV28 and TRBJ2-7; 7 nucleotides align to TRBD2. CDR1 and CDR2 from the germline V gene are MDHEN and SYDVKM. This CDR3 region has 12 residues. The J segment lost 2 bases and the V segment lost 10 bases, leaving 5 bases of the junction unmatched. CDR3: CATTGGPYEQYF. The CDR3 DNA reads as TGTGCCACCACGGGGGGTCCCTACGAGCAGTACTTC.

At least ten counts were recorded for this clonotype. The rearrangement joins TRBV30 to TRBJ1-1, with no clear D. The germline V gene encodes CDR1 GTSNPN and CDR2 SVGIG (reference sequence). The CDR3 covers 12 residues. The V end was cut by 1 base, the J end by 3 bases, with 6 bases between. The CDR3 DNA reads TGTGCCTGGAGTGACCGATACACTGAAGCTTTCTTT. Residues: CAWSDRYTEAFF.

The count of this clonotype is one. The rearrangement uses TRBV30 and TRBJ2-7; D possibly corresponds to TRBD2 (5 bases). CDR3 length: 14 amino acids. Germline loops: CDR1 GTSNPN, CDR2 SVGIG (reference sequence). Trimming took off 4 bases at V and 6 bases at J, with 19 bases between the two ends. The CDR3 region is CAWKGGGLGSEQYF. The CDR3, as DNA: TGTGCCTGGAAGGGCGGAGGCCTAGGAAGCGAGCAGTACTTC.